This T cell receptor (beta chain) was recorded in a study of graft-versus-host responses after intestinal transplantation. Across the study: Every transplant recipient was induced with anti-thymocyte globulin, then maintained on tacrolimus and steroids for two to three years. Study-level results: Early post-transplant HvG declines were associated with peak circulating GvH clone levels. Recipient marrow held GvH clones, some first seen in ileum or blood.

The CDR3 length is 14 residues. V lost 6 bases and J 0 bases, leaving 11 bases between the germline ends. Per germline, CDR1 SGHRS and CDR2 YFSETQ. Sequencing used immunoSEQ multiplex PCR; TCRdb keeps in-frame clones, though not all of them. The table includes some 120,000 clones, more than 80% detected once. For this clone: Antigen specificity is unknown.

Specimen: unstimulated CD4+ T cells sorted from spleen or lymph node cells, collected before intestinal transplant. This chain joins TRBV5-1 and TRBJ2-3; TRBD1 might be the D (5 bases). This TCR was sampled from a human donor who received an intestinal transplant. The CDR3 region is CASTTDTSTDTQYF. CDR3 nucleotide sequence: TGCGCCAGCACGACAGATACTAGCACAGATACGCAGTATTTT.